The source of this TCR beta chain is a study of blood T cell repertoires in COVID-19. Study context: T cells, B-cell-depleted T cells, or PBMCs supplied cDNA or gDNA.

In the original analysis: How many nucleated cells were present was estimated from reference gene primer amplification. Sequencing was performed with immunoSEQ multiplex PCR; in TCRdb, only in-frame clones are kept and a portion is missing. The D gene and trimming were derived from the DNA, and the V and J assignments and clone size from that table. The data show about 280,000 clones, more than 75% seen once. Sequenced input: peripheral blood. This TCR was recovered from a woman aged 25 to 39 who had recovered from COVID-19.

The CDR3 protein is CASSLLEAKAFF. The CDR3, as DNA: TGTGCCAGCAGCTTGTTGGAGGCAAAAGCTTTCTTT. The chain employs TRBV5-6 and TRBJ1-1, with D unclear. The V gene's germline CDR1 is SGHDT and CDR2 YYEEEE. The CDR3 loop spans 12 amino acids. V lost 1 base to trimming and J lost 9 bases, with 10 bases between them.